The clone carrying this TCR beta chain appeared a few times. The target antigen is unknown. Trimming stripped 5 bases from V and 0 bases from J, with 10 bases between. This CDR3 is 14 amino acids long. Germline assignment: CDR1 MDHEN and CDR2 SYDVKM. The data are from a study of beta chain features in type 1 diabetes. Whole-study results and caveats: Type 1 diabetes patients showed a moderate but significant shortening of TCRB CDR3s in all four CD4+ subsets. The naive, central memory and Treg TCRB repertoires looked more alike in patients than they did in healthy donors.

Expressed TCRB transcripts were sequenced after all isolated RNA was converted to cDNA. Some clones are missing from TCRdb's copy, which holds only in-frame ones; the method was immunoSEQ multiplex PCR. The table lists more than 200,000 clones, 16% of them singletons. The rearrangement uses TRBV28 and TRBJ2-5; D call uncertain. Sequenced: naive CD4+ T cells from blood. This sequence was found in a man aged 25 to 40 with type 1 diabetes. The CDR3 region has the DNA TGTGCCAGCAGTGTCGGTGGACACCAAGAGACCCAGTACTTC. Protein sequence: CASSVGGHQETQYF.